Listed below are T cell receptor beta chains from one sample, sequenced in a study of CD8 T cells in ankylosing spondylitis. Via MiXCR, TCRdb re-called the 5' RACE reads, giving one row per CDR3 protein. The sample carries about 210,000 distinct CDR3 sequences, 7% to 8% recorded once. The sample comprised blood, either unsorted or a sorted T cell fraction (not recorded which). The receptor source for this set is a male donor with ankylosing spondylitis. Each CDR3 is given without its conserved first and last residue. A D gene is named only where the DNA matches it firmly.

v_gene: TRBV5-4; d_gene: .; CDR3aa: ASSLLGSGTGELF
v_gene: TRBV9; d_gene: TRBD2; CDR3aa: ASKRASGRDEQF
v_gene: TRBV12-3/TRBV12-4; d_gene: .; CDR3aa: ASSLAVLQETQY
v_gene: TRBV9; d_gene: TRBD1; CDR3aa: ASSSRTGTSGYT
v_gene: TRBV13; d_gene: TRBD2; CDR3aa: ASSPTASGPYEQY
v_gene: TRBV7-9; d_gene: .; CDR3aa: ASTRGGTNYGYT
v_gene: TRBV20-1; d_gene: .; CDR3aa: SARDRSPYIGYEQY
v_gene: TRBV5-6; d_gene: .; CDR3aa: ASSLLSAGITGELF
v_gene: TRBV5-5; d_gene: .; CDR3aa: ASSLEGNTEPF
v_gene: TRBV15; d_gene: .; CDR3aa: ATSRGFRGRETQY